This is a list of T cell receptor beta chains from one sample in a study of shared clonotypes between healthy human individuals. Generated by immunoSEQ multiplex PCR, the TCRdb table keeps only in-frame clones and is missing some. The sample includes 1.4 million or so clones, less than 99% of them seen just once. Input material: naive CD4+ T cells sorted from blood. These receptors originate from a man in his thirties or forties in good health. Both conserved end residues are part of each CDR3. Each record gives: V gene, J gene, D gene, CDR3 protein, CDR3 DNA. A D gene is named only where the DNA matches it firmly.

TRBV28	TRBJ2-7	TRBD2	CASSSPGLASEQYF	TGTGCCAGCAGTTCCCCGGGACTAGCGTCTGAGCAGTACTTC
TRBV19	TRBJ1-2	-	CASSRAAGTNNYGYTF	TGTGCCAGTAGTCGGGCCGCAGGGACGAATAACTATGGCTACACCTTC
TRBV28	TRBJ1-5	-	CASSLYPIQGPQPQHF	TGTGCCAGCAGTTTATACCCGATACAGGGCCCTCAGCCCCAGCATTTT
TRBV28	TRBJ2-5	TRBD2	CATVGGGETQYF	TGTGCCACCGTCGGGGGAGGGGAGACCCAGTACTTC
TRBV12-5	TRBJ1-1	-	CASGSGHSSGGTEAFF	TGTGCTAGTGGTTCGGGACATTCTTCCGGTGGCACTGAAGCTTTCTTT
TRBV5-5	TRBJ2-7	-	CASSLEVAEGYEQYF	TGTGCCAGCAGCTTGGAGGTAGCGGAGGGCTACGAGCAGTACTTC
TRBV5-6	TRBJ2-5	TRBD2	CASSPGLAGVWETQYF	TGTGCCAGCAGTCCAGGTTTAGCGGGAGTCTGGGAGACCCAGTACTTC
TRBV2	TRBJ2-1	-	CASNPGLYNEQFF	TGTGCCAGCAATCCGGGATTATACAATGAGCAGTTCTTC
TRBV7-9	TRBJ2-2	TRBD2	CASSPTSGITGELFF	TGTGCCAGCAGCCCGACTAGCGGCATCACCGGGGAGCTGTTTTTT
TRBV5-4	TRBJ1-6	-	CASSRDVLNSPLHF	TGTGCCAGCAGCCGGGACGTACTTAATTCACCCCTCCACTTT
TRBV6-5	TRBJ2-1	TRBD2	CASSSLTSGRATEQFF	TGTGCCAGCAGTTCTCTGACTAGCGGGAGGGCCACTGAGCAGTTCTTC
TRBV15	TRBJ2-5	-	CATSRDFGSPLGETQYF	TGTGCCACCAGCAGAGATTTTGGGTCCCCCTTAGGAGAGACCCAGTACTTC